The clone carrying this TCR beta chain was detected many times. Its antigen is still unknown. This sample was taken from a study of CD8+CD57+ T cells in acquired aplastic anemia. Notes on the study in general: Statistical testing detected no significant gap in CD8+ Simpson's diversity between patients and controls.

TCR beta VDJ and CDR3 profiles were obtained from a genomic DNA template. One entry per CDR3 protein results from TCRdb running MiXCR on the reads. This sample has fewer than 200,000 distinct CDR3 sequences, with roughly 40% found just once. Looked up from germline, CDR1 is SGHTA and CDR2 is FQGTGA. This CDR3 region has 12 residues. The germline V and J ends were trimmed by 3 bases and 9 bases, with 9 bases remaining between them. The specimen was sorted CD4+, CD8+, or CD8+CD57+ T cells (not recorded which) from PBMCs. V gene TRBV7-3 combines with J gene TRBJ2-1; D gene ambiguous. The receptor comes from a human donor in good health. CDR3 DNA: TGTGCCAGCAGCTTTAGATTGGGTGAGCAGTTCTTC. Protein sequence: CASSFRLGEQFF.